The clone carrying this T cell receptor (beta chain) occurred many times. The antigen is unknown. The source of the sample is a study of T cells after yellow fever vaccination. Trimming removed 5 bases at V and 6 bases at J, with 11 bases between. This CDR3 has 13 residues. Germline CDR1 and CDR2: SEHNR and FQNEAQ (reference sequence). Study-wide results and caveats: Reappearing after the booster were most of the clones from primary vaccination (around 96% CD4, 85% to 90% CD8).

TCRdb ran MiXCR on the 5' RACE reads and lists one entry per CDR3 protein. The table has 250,000 or so distinct CDR3 sequences, less than 7.5% seen once; the top ten hold more than 0.85%. V gene TRBV7-9 combines with J gene TRBJ2-1; possibly TRBD1 for D (6 bases). The sequence was obtained from a man aged 30 to 39 who received the YFV17D yellow fever vaccine. The material sequenced was CD4+ T cells sorted from PBMCs, taken on the day of the yellow fever booster vaccination. The CDR3, as DNA: TGTGCCAGCAGCGGGATAGGGGGCAATGAGCAGTTCTTC. This gives the protein CASSGIGGNEQFF.